This TCR beta chain was obtained from a study of cytomegalovirus exposure and HLA in healthy donors. Whole-study results and caveats: Overall, approximately 150 TCR beta chains were annotated as cytomegalovirus-associated. Reports indicated that the classifier achieved high specificity and sensitivity in diagnosing cytomegalovirus status. In vitro work confirmed that a few CMV-associated chains recognize CMV antigens.

Method: immunoSEQ multiplex PCR; TCRdb's copy keeps in-frame clones and lacks some. The table records 98,000 or so clones, around 95% of them present only once. Notes on this clone: The target antigen is unknown.

The sample taken for sequencing was PBMCs. The source of this sequence is a woman aged 18-30 years in good health and CMV-seronegative.

The CDR3 reads CASSLGQGSDEQFF. The CDR3 DNA reads TGCGCCAGCAGCTTGGGACAGGGGTCCGATGAGCAGTTCTTC. The chain links TRBV5-1 to TRBJ2-1; 8 bases map to TRBD1. The J segment lost 8 bases and the V segment lost 0 bases, leaving 4 bases of the junction unmatched. This CDR3 spans 14 amino acids. Germline V lookup: CDR1 SGHRS, CDR2 YFSETQ.